A selection of T cell receptor beta chains follows, all from one sample in a study of response to subunit inactivated influenza vaccine. MiXCR was run by TCRdb on the RT-PCR reads, yielding one entry per CDR3 protein. The sample consists of around 750,000 distinct CDR3 sequences, around 21% of them appearing once. Sequenced here: PBMCs from blood, sampled roughly 5 days after vaccination. The source is a man in his forties or fifties who received an inactivated influenza vaccine. Each CDR3 is given with its conserved first and last residue. D genes are given only for firm matches. The listing skips clone size in some rows; elsewhere it reads once, few, many or a size class.

>TRBV2|TRBJ2-2|few|.
CASSDNNWVKNTGELFF
TGTGCCAGCAGTGACAACAACTGGGTTAAGAACACCGGGGAGCTGTTTTTT
>TRBV28|TRBJ1-2|few|.
CAIPGQVGGYTF
TGTGCCATCCCGGGACAAGTAGGAGGCTACACCTTC
>TRBV2|TRBJ2-3|.|.
CASSEDSRPDTQYF
TGTGCCAGCAGTGAGGATTCCAGGCCAGATACGCAGTATTTT
>TRBV15|TRBJ2-5|.|TRBD1
CATNDRGGETQYF
TGTGCCACCAATGACAGGGGCGGGGAGACCCAGTACTTC
>TRBV4-1|TRBJ1-2|once|.
CASSQGRRDGYTF
TGCGCCAGCAGCCAAGGCCGTCGCGATGGCTACACCTTC
>TRBV7-9|TRBJ2-1|.|TRBD2
CASSGAGRTNEQFF
TGTGCCAGCAGCGGAGCCGGGAGGACGAATGAGCAGTTCTTC
>TRBV5-5|TRBJ1-1|.|.
CASSLWAADMNTEAFF
TGTGCCAGCAGCTTGTGGGCAGCCGACATGAACACTGAAGCTTTCTTT
>TRBV5-1|TRBJ2-3|few|TRBD2
CASSLAREGQSQYF
TGCGCCAGCAGCTTGGCTCGGGAGGGCCAGTCGCAGTATTTT
>TRBV4-3|TRBJ1-1|few|.
CASSLDLWAEAFF
TGCGCCAGCAGCCTCGATTTGTGGGCTGAAGCTTTCTTT
>TRBV20-1|TRBJ2-7|.|TRBD1
CSAKRTGQSSYEQYF
TGCAGTGCTAAGAGGACAGGCCAAAGCTCCTACGAGCAGTACTTC
>TRBV2|TRBJ2-1|once|.
CASSESSQSSYNEQFF
TGTGCCAGCAGTGAGTCCAGCCAGAGCTCCTACAATGAGCAGTTCTTC
>TRBV28|TRBJ2-2|.|.
CASSLDRRRTGELFF
TGTGCCAGCAGTCTCGACCGCAGGCGCACCGGGGAGCTGTTTTTT
>TRBV7-9|TRBJ2-3|.|TRBD1
CASGKGQGTDTQYF
TGTGCCAGCGGGAAAGGACAGGGCACAGATACGCAGTATTTT
>TRBV5-4|TRBJ2-2|.|TRBD1
CASSLASAGGLGELFF
TGTGCCAGCAGCTTGGCCTCGGCAGGGGGCCTCGGGGAGCTGTTTTTT
>TRBV25-1|TRBJ2-5|few|.
CASSEEGGLQETQYF
TGTGCCAGCAGTGAAGAGGGTGGCCTCCAAGAGACCCAGTACTTC
>TRBV6-5|TRBJ2-3|few|.
CASSYSGPTTDTQYF
TGTGCCAGCAGTTACTCGGGACCCACAACAGATACGCAGTATTTT
>TRBV5-1|TRBJ2-4|many|.
CASSLAGLAKNIQYF
TGCGCCAGCAGCTTGGCAGGACTAGCCAAAAACATTCAGTACTTC
>TRBV28|TRBJ2-7|.|TRBD2
CASSLISFGRDPSSYEQYF
TGTGCCAGCAGTTTGATAAGTTTTGGGAGGGACCCAAGCTCCTACGAGCAGTACTTC
>TRBV27|TRBJ2-7|.|.
CASSLKGLLYEQYF
TGTGCCAGCAGTTTAAAAGGGCTACTTTACGAGCAGTACTTC
>TRBV9|TRBJ2-1|.|TRBD2
CASSGTSGPYNEQFF
TGTGCCAGCAGCGGCACTAGCGGGCCCTACAATGAGCAGTTCTTC
>TRBV5-5|TRBJ1-5|few|.
CASSSLGGDSNQPQHF
TGTGCCAGCAGCTCCCTCGGGGGGGATAGCAATCAGCCCCAGCATTTT
>TRBV11-1|TRBJ2-1|many|TRBD2
CASSLPPRLAGGKNEQFF
TGTGCCAGCAGCTTACCCCCAAGACTAGCGGGAGGGAAAAATGAGCAGTTCTTC
>TRBV12-3/TRBV12-4|TRBJ2-7|.|.
CASRKGTLRSYEQYF
TGTGCCAGCAGGAAAGGGACATTAAGATCCTACGAGCAGTACTTC
>TRBV27|TRBJ2-5|.|.
CASSSALYQETQYF
TGTGCCAGCAGTTCCGCCTTGTACCAAGAGACCCAGTACTTC
>TRBV20-1|TRBJ1-1|few|.
CSAALGGGGAEAFF
TGCAGTGCCGCCCTGGGGGGGGGAGGGGCTGAAGCTTTCTTT
>TRBV6-2/TRBV6-3|TRBJ2-1|few|TRBD2
CASSYSTRLAGVYSYNEQFF
TGTGCCAGCAGTTACTCGACGCGGCTAGCGGGAGTATACTCCTACAATGAGCAGTTCTTC
>TRBV29-1|TRBJ1-2|.|.
CSVARVVNYGYTF
TGCAGCGTTGCCAGGGTTGTGAACTATGGCTACACCTTC
>TRBV9|TRBJ2-3|.|.
CASSASGAGTDTQYF
TGTGCCAGCAGCGCTTCAGGAGCCGGCACAGATACGCAGTATTTT
>TRBV12-3/TRBV12-4|TRBJ2-1|.|.
CASSRKPRGKITYNEQFF
TGTGCCAGCAGTCGGAAGCCTAGGGGTAAGATAACCTACAATGAGCAGTTCTTC
>TRBV12-3/TRBV12-4|TRBJ1-5|.|.
CATCWGSNQPQHF
TGTGCCACCTGTTGGGGGAGCAATCAGCCCCAGCATTTT
>TRBV6-4|TRBJ2-3|.|.
CASSERGGNTQYF
TGTGCCAGCAGTGAGAGGGGTGGGAATACGCAGTATTTT
>TRBV11-3|TRBJ2-1|few|TRBD2
CASSSHSGGSYNEQFF
TGTGCCAGCAGCTCTCATTCGGGGGGATCCTACAATGAGCAGTTCTTC
>TRBV20-1|TRBJ2-5|few|TRBD2
CSARIAGGETQYF
TGCAGTGCTCGGATAGCGGGAGGAGAGACCCAGTACTTC
>TRBV20-1|TRBJ2-7|few|.
CSARGGLGAYEQYF
TGCAGTGCTAGGGGAGGCCTTGGGGCCTACGAGCAGTACTTC
>TRBV20-1|TRBJ1-5|.|.
CSARGTDYQPQHF
TGCAGTGCTAGAGGGACAGATTATCAGCCCCAGCATTTT
>TRBV7-2|TRBJ2-7|many|TRBD1
CASSLDRIYEQYF
TGTGCCAGCAGCCTGGACAGGATATACGAGCAGTACTTC
>TRBV9|TRBJ2-3|few|.
CASSPNTISTDTQYF
TGTGCCAGCAGCCCGAACACGATTTCCACAGATACGCAGTATTTT